The sequence of this TCR beta chain was determined in a study of T-cell memory formation after mild COVID-19 (dated by TCRdb to the early 2020s). At the level of the whole study: TCR sequence clusters from the two donors were largely donor specific. In a couple of donors, T-cell clones that expanded and contracted after mild COVID-19 were followed by sequencing TCRalpha and TCRbeta repertoires longitudinally. The cohort comprised two young, previously healthy adult volunteers, one female and one male. Beyond this particular receptor, the publication reports: Some responding clones were detected in pre-infection memory, which suggested that pre-existing cross-reactive memory T cells had joined the SARS-CoV-2 response. Contracting CD4+ clones turned up mainly in the CM and EM memory subsets, whereas EMRA was where CD8+ clones were enriched. Only a couple of mild cases were covered by the study, and larger cohorts that include severe cases with pre-infection samples were considered necessary. Whether the second-wave clones peaking on day 37 were SARS-CoV-2 specific was not confirmed. Balanced CD4/CD8 phenotypes were observed for clones contracting from day 15 to 85, whereas a bias towards CD4+ was observed for a second wave of clones expanding from day 15 to 37.

Sequenced using an Illumina NovaSeq 6000. TCRalpha and TCRbeta cDNA libraries were built by 5'RACE with constant-segment primers, adding sample barcodes and unique molecular identifiers. RNA was extracted from every sample with Trizol reagent. Amplification of the libraries took two PCR steps, and the second step added a second sample barcode plus Illumina TruSeq adapters. Sequencing of libraries was performed on an Illumina NovaSeq with 2 x 150 bp paired-end reads. The published analysis was carried out like this. Demultiplexing of reads and collapsing into UMI-guided consensus sequences were performed with migec v1.2.7. Using mixcr v2.1.11, the UMI consensuses were aligned to TRA and TRB V and J templates and assembled into clonotypes. Expanded or contracted clonotypes were those called significant by both edgeR and NoisET, with noise models trained on biological replicates. For edgeR calls, the cutoffs were a false discovery rate-adjusted p below 0.01 and a log2 fold-change threshold of 1. As an exploratory analysis of dynamics, max-normalized trajectories of the 1000 most abundant clonotypes were examined by PCA with hierarchical clustering. Each responding clone was given a CD4 or CD8 phenotype based on the CD4+ and CD8+ repertoires, which had been sequenced separately. The public reads were run again by TCRdb, first through fastp at Q25 and then through MiXCR, and only productive beta chains were kept. Rows merge per CDR3 protein into single entries with the most common DNA and genes. These V and J calls are TCRdb output, not the study's own analysis. The sample includes about 560,000 distinct CDR3 sequences, with less than 25% observed a single time. 7.5% to 9.5% of the sample goes to the ten largest clones.

This clonotype turned up a few times. Its antigen is not yet known. Nothing much larger sits one base from this clone, and base qualities are not available. Deletion took 5 bases off V and 2 bases off J, with a span of 15 bases between the germline ends. The germline V gene (reference sequence) yields LNHNV for CDR1 and YYDKDF for CDR2. Counted from cysteine to phenylalanine, this CDR3 has 15 amino acids. The CDR3 DNA has 45 bases and is translated from base 1. Ficoll-Paque density gradient centrifugation was the method used to isolate PBMCs. The sequence joins TRBV15 to TRBJ1-1; matching of 5 bases hints at TRBD1 as the D gene. The TCR was taken from an adult woman who had mild COVID-19 (a few samples of this study predate the infection). The sample titles of this study are shuffled in the database, so cell type and time point are left out; the donor was told from shared clones. Sequenced: PBMCs or a T cell subset sorted from them (not recorded which). The sequenced DNA is TGTGCCACCAGCTCCAGGCGAGGGGCTAACACTGAAGCTTTCTTT. This yields the protein CATSSRRGANTEAFF.